This TCR beta chain was documented in a study of shared clonotypes between healthy human individuals. All donors were healthy HIV-negative adults lacking recent acute infections or vaccinations. The split of CD4+ cells yielded CD45RA+ naive and CD45RA-negative memory subsets. Assay execution proceeded at the deep level. Only in-frame clones appear in the TCRdb table, and some are missing; sequencing was by immunoSEQ multiplex PCR. The profile shows about 680,000 clones, 73% of them singletons. Sequencing used memory CD4+ T cells sorted from blood. This sample's subset: CD45RA-negative fraction. The sequence was collected from a woman aged 25 to 45 in good health.

The CDR3 reads CASRQTGLGGRREAFF. CDR3 nucleotides: TGTGCCAGCAGGCAGACAGGACTTGGGGGGAGGAGGGAAGCTTTCTTT. V is TRBV21-1 and J is TRBJ1-1. TRBV21-1 is given as a pseudogene. CDR3 length: 16 residues.